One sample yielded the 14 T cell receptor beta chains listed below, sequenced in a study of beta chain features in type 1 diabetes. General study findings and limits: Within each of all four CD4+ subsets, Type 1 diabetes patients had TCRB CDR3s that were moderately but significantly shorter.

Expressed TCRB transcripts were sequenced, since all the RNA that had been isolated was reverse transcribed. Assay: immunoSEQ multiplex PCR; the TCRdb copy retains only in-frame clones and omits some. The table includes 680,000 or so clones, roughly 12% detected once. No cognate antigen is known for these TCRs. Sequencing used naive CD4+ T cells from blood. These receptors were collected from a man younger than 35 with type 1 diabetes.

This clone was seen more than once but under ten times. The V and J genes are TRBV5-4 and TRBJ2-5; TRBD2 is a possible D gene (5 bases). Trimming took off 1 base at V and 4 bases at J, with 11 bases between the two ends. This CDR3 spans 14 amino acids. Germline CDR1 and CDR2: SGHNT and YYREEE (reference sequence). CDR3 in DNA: TGTGCCAGCAGCTTGAACGCGGGTGGAGAGACCCAGTACTTC. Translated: CASSLNAGGETQYF.

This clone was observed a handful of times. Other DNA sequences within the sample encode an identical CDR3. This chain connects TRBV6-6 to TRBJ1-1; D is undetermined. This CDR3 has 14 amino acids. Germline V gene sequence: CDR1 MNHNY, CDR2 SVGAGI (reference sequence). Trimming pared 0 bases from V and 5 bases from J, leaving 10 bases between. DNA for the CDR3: TGTGCCAGCAGTTACTCAGAGGGTAGGACTGAAGCTTTCTTT. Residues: CASSYSEGRTEAFF.

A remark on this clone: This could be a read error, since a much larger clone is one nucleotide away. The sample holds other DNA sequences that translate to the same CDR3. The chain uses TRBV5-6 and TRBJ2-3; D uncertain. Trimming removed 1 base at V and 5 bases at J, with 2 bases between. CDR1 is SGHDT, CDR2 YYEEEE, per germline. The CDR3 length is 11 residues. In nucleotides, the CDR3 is TGTGCCAGCAGCTTGAGAGATACGCAGTATTTT. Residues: CASSLRDTQYF.

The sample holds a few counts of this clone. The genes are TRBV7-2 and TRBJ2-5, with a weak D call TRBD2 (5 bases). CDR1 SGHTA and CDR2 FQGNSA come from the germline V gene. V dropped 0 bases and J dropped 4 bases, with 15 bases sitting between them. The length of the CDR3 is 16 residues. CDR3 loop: CASSLAGLASRETQYF. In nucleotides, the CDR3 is TGTGCCAGCAGCTTAGCGGGGTTAGCGTCCCGAGAGACCCAGTACTTC.

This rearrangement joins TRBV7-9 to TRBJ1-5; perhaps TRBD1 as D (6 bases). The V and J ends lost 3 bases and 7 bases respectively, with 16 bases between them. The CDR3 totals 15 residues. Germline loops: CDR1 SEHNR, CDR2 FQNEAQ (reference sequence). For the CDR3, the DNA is TGTGCCAGCAGCTTCACCGCGCCAGGGGTACAGCCCCAGCATTTT. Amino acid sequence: CASSFTAPGVQPQHF.

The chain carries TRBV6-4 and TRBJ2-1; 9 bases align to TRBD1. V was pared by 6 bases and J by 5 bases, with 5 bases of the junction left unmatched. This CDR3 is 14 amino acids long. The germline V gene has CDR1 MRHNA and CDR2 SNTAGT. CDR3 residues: CASSRDRAHNEQFF. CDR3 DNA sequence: TGTGCCAGCAGCCGGGACAGGGCCCACAATGAGCAGTTCTTC.

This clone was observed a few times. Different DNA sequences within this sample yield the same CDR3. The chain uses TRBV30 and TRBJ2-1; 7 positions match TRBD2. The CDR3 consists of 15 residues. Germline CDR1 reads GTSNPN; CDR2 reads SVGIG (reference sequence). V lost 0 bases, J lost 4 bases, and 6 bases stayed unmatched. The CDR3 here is CAWSVRGGGYNEQFF. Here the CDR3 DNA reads TGTGCCTGGAGTGTACGGGGCGGGGGTTACAATGAGCAGTTCTTC. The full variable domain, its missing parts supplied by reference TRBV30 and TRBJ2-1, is SQTIHQWPATLVQPVGSPLSLECTVEGTSNPNLYWYRQAAGRGLQLLFYSVGIGQISSEVPQNLSASRPQDRQFILSSKKLLLSDSGFYLCAWSVRGGGYNEQFFGPGTRLTVL.

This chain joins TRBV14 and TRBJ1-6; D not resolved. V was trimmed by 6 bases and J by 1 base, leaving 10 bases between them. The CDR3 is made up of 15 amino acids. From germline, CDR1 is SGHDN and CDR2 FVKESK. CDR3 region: CASSRGVSYNSPLHF. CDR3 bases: TGTGCCAGCAGTCGTGGGGTATCCTATAATTCACCCCTCCACTTT. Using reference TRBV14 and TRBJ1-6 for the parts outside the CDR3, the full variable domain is EAGVTQFPSHSVIEKGQTVTLRCDPISGHDNLYWYRRVMGKEIKFLLHFVKESKQDESGMPNNRFLAERTGGTYSTLKVQPAELEDSGVYFCASSRGVSYNSPLHFGNGTRLTVT.

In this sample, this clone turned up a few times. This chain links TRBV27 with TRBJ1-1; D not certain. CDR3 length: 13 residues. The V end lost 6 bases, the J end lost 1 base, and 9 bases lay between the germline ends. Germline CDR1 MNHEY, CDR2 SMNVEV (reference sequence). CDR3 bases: TGTGCCAGCAGAGCCGACACGAACACTGAAGCTTTCTTT. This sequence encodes CASRADTNTEAFF.

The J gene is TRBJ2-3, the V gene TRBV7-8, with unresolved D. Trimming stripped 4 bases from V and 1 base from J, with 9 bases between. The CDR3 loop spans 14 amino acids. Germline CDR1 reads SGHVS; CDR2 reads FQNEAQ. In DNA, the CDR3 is TGTGCCAGCAGCTCCCGGTCCGGCACAGATACGCAGTATTTT. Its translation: CASSSRSGTDTQYF.

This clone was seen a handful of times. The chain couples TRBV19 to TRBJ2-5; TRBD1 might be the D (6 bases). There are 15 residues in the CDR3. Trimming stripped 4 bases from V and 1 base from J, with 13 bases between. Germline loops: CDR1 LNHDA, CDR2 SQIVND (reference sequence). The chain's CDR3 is CASSTNGQIQETQYF. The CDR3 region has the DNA TGTGCCAGTAGTACCAATGGACAGATCCAAGAGACCCAGTACTTC. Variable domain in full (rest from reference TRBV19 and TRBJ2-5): DGGITQSPKYLFRKEGQNVTLSCEQNLNHDAMYWYRQDPGQGLRLIYYSQIVNDFQKGDIAEGYSVSREKKESFPLTVTSAQKNPTAFYLCASSTNGQIQETQYFGPGTRLLVL.

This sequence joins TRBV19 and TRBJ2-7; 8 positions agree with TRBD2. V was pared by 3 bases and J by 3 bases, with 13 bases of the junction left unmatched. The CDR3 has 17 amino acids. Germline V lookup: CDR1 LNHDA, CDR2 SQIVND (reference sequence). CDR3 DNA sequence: TGTGCCAGTAGTATTTCTACCGGCGCGGGGGGAGGCTACGAGCAGTACTTC. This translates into CASSISTGAGGGYEQYF.

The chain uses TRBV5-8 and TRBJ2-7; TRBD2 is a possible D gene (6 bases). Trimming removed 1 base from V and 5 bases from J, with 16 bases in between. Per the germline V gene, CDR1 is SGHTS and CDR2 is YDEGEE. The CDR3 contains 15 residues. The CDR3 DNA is TGTGCCAGCAGCTTGTTTGCGGGGCGCGACGACGAGCAGTACTTC. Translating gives CASSLFAGRDDEQYF.

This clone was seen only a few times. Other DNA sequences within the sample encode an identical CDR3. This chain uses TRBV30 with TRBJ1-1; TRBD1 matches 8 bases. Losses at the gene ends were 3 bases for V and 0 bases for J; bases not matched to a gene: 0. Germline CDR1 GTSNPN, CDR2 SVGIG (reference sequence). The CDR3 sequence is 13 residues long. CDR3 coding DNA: TGTGCCTGGAGCAGGGGGCTGAACACTGAAGCTTTCTTT. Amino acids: CAWSRGLNTEAFF. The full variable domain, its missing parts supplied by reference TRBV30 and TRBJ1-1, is SQTIHQWPATLVQPVGSPLSLECTVEGTSNPNLYWYRQAAGRGLQLLFYSVGIGQISSEVPQNLSASRPQDRQFILSSKKLLLSDSGFYLCAWSRGLNTEAFFGQGTRLTVV.